Following are 10 T cell receptor beta chains from one sample sequenced in a study of T cell responses to AZD1222 COVID-19 vaccine. Using immunoSEQ multiplex PCR, the repertoire was profiled, and TCRdb retains in-frame clones only, with some absent. The repertoire includes over 150,000 clones, more than 75% of them detected once, and 4% to 5.5% sits in the top ten. The input for sequencing was peripheral blood, taken 28 days after the second AZD1222 dose. The receptors stem from an adult who received the AZD1222 COVID-19 vaccine.

This CDR3 reads CASSLEGITGNTIYF. The DNA for the CDR3 is TGTGCCAGCAGCTTAGAAGGCATTACTGGAAACACCATATATTTT. The genes are TRBV7-9 and TRBJ1-3; no definite D call. The CDR3 totals 15 residues. Trimming removed 1 base at V and 2 bases at J, with 9 bases between. Germline CDR1 SEHNR, CDR2 FQNEAQ (reference sequence).

This chain uses TRBV19 with TRBJ1-1; unclear D gene. V lost 6 bases, J lost 5 bases, and 13 bases lay in between. The V gene's germline CDR1 is LNHDA and CDR2 SQIVND (reference sequence). The CDR3 totals 13 residues. The CDR3: CASRTIGRTEAFF. CDR3 in DNA: TGTGCCAGTAGGACAATTGGGAGGACTGAAGCTTTCTTT.

J is TRBJ2-6 and V is TRBV5-5, with 7 bases that match TRBD2. Losses at the gene ends were 3 bases for V and 0 bases for J; bases not matched to a gene: 15. The CDR3 extends over 20 amino acids. Germline V gene lookup returns CDR1 SGHKS and CDR2 YYEKEE (reference sequence). DNA for the CDR3: TGTGCCAGCAGCTCGGGGGGTTTAGGGACGGCTAGCTCTGGGGCCAACGTCCTGACTTTC. Translated: CASSSGGLGTASSGANVLTF.

This sequence joins TRBV12-3 or TRBV12-4 and TRBJ2-5; 13 bases are shared with TRBD2. This CDR3 has 13 residues. Trimming at V came to 6 bases and at J to 5 bases, leaving 0 bases not matched to a gene. The CDR3 loop reads CASRLAGGETQYF. In nucleotides, the CDR3 is TGTGCCAGCAGACTAGCGGGGGGGGAGACCCAGTACTTC.

This clone was observed a single time. This chain links TRBV5-8 with TRBJ2-1; no definite D call. Germline CDR1 SGHTS, CDR2 YDEGEE. Trimming took off 7 bases at V and 2 bases at J, with 22 bases between the two ends. CDR3 length: 17 amino acids. CDR3 amino acids: CASLMSSKGFTYNEQFF. CDR3 DNA: TGTGCCAGCCTTATGAGCTCTAAAGGATTTACCTACAATGAGCAGTTCTTC.

V is TRBV2 and J is TRBJ2-7; TRBD1 aligns across 8 bases. CDR1 and CDR2 from the germline V gene are SNHLY and FYNNEI. Trimming cost V 2 bases and J 2 bases; bases outside gene matches: 2. The length of the CDR3 is 14 residues. DNA for the CDR3: TGTGCCAGCAGTGAACAGGGGGCCGCCTACGAGCAGTACTTC. Encoded protein: CASSEQGAAYEQYF.

This clone was seen once. The chain recombines TRBV7-9 with TRBJ2-7, with a possible D match to TRBD2 (6 bases). Trimming cost V 6 bases and J 9 bases, with 12 bases left between them. The germline CDR1 and CDR2 sequences are SEHNR and FQNEAQ (reference sequence). The CDR3 runs 11 residues. CDR3 in amino acids: CASSEGSGQYF. For the CDR3, the DNA is TGTGCCAGCAGTGAGGGTAGCGGGCAGTACTTC.

J is TRBJ2-1 and V is TRBV12-3 or TRBV12-4, with D hard to call. CDR3 length: 13 amino acids. V was cut by 5 bases and J by 12 bases, with 17 bases left in between. The CDR3 spells CASSTHSNGVQFF. The CDR3 DNA reads TGTGCCAGCAGTACCCACTCTAATGGTGTGCAGTTCTTC.

The J gene is TRBJ1-2, the V gene TRBV5-1, with 7 bases identical to TRBD1. This CDR3 has 16 amino acids. Trimming at V came to 0 bases and at J to 3 bases, leaving 8 bases not matched to a gene. Germline V lookup: CDR1 SGHRS, CDR2 YFSETQ. CDR3 bases: TGCGCCAGCAGCTTGGCCCTTGTCAGGGGGGACTATGGCTACACCTTC. It encodes CASSLALVRGDYGYTF.

V and J are TRBV6-5 and TRBJ1-5; D not resolved. The ends were cut back, 4 bases at V and 0 bases at J, with 13 bases in the middle. The CDR3 contains 16 residues. Looked up from germline, CDR1 is MNHEY and CDR2 is SVGAGI. The CDR3 is CASSSVGPYSNQPQHF. In nucleotides, the CDR3 is TGTGCCAGCAGTTCAGTAGGGCCCTATAGCAATCAGCCCCAGCATTTT.